The 10 T cell receptor beta chains below come from one sample, sequenced in a study of cytomegalovirus exposure and HLA in healthy donors. The PCR made use of 60 Vbeta and 13 Jbeta primers. The method was immunoSEQ multiplex PCR; TCRdb's version includes in-frame clones alone and lacks a portion of them. Counted here are 200,000 to 250,000 clones, about 72% occurring once; the ten biggest clones make up approximately 3.9%. Sequencing was carried out using PBMCs. These receptors were obtained from a male donor in good health and CMV-seronegative.

This clone was counted a single time. J is TRBJ2-1 and V is TRBV6-4, with a tentative D call TRBD1 (5 bases). The CDR3 runs 13 residues. The ends were cut back, 6 bases at V and 2 bases at J, with 8 bases in the middle. The V gene's germline CDR1 is MRHNA and CDR2 SNTAGT. The CDR3 reads CASSLTAYNEQFF. In DNA form, the CDR3 reads TGTGCCAGCAGCCTGACAGCCTACAATGAGCAGTTCTTC.

As to this clone: The same CDR3 can be traced to other DNA sequences in this sample. V is TRBV5-1 and J is TRBJ2-7; D might be TRBD1 (6 bases). The CDR3 has 13 amino acids. Per germline, CDR1 SGHRS and CDR2 YFSETQ. The V end lost 4 bases, the J end lost 1 base, and 9 bases lay between the germline ends. CDR3 sequence reads: CASSGTGSYEQYF. Here the CDR3 DNA reads TGCGCCAGCAGCGGTACAGGGTCCTACGAGCAGTACTTC.

This clone showed up just a few times. V is TRBV15 and J is TRBJ1-1; 8 bases map to TRBD1. Trimming at V came to 0 bases and at J to 5 bases, leaving 2 bases not matched to a gene. Germline assignment: CDR1 LNHNV and CDR2 YYDKDF (reference sequence). This CDR3 contains 14 residues. The CDR3: CATSREQGGTEAFF. The CDR3 DNA follows: TGTGCCACCAGCAGAGAACAGGGGGGGACTGAAGCTTTCTTT.

The genes are TRBV29-1 and TRBJ1-1; 11 bases fit TRBD1. CDR1 is SQVTM, CDR2 ANQGSEA, per germline. The CDR3 sequence is 13 residues long. Unmatched junction bases numbered 6, after V lost 5 bases and J lost 7 bases. The CDR3 DNA follows: TGCAGCGTTTACCGGACAGGGGGCGGTGAAGCTTTCTTT. It specifies CSVYRTGGGEAFF.

The chain employs TRBV2 and TRBJ1-4, with 7 bases fitting TRBD1. There are 16 residues in the CDR3. CDR1 is SNHLY, CDR2 FYNNEI, per germline. After removal of 2 bases from V and 3 bases from J, the junction contained 6 bases not matched to a gene. The CDR3 region is CASSELDRTANEKLFF. The CDR3 DNA reads as TGTGCCAGCAGTGAATTGGACAGGACAGCTAATGAAAAACTGTTTTTT.

The CDR3 sequence is CASTRLAGGTYEQYF. CDR3 bases: TGTGCCAGCACTCGACTAGCGGGAGGGACCTACGAGCAGTACTTC. The rearrangement links TRBV27 to TRBJ2-5; 14 nucleotides line up with TRBD2. Gene TRBJ2-7 matches the end of the DNA better, so the J call may be wrong. The CDR3 totals 15 residues. Germline V CDR1 and CDR2: MNHEY, SMNVEV (reference sequence).

The gene calls are TRBV15 and TRBJ2-7; TRBD1 is a possible D gene (5 bases). CDR1 is LNHNV and CDR2 is YYDKDF in the germline V gene (reference sequence). This CDR3 contains 15 residues. V was cut by 0 bases and J by 0 bases, with 9 bases left in between. As DNA, the CDR3 is TGTGCCACCAGCAGAGATAGGGGTCACTCCTACGAGCAGTACTTC. As protein: CATSRDRGHSYEQYF. The complete variable domain, with remaining parts taken from reference TRBV15 and TRBJ2-7, reads DAMVIQNPRYQVTQFGKPVTLSCSQTLNHNVMYWYQQKSSQAPKLLFHYYDKDFNNEADTPDNFQSRRPNTSFCFLDIRSPGLGDTAMYLCATSRDRGHSYEQYFGPGTRLTVT.

The rearrangement links TRBV5-1 to TRBJ2-3, with D maybe TRBD2 (5 bases). Germline V gene sequence: CDR1 SGHRS, CDR2 YFSETQ. This CDR3 region has 13 residues. V was clipped by 3 bases and J by 2 bases, with 7 bases between them. The CDR3 bases are TGCGCCAGCAGCTCGGGGTTCACAGATACGCAGTATTTT. As protein: CASSSGFTDTQYF.

J is TRBJ2-7 and V is TRBV7-2, with D hard to call. The CDR3 extends over 15 amino acids. Trimming cost V 2 bases and J 2 bases, with 13 bases left between them. Germline V gives CDR1 SGHTA, CDR2 FQGNSA. CDR3 residues: CASSLRRVLAYEQYF. The CDR3 DNA reads TGTGCCAGCAGCTTAAGACGGGTCCTCGCCTACGAGCAGTACTTC.

This clone was found once. This chain joins TRBV5-6 and TRBJ2-6, with D possibly TRBD2 on 5 matching bases. This CDR3 is built from 17 residues. The germline CDR1 and CDR2 sequences are SGHDT and YYEEEE. Trimming stripped 2 bases from V and 0 bases from J, with 12 bases between. The CDR3 spells CASSFSSLNSGANVLTF. The CDR3 nucleotides read TGTGCCAGCAGCTTCTCTAGCCTTAACTCTGGGGCCAACGTCCTGACTTTC.